The 19 T cell receptor beta chains given below trace back to one sample, sequenced in a study of T-cell reconstitution after alpha-beta-depleted transplantation in children (dated by TCRdb to between 2015 and 2016). The meaning of the sample's treatment or condition label: allogeneic hematopoietic cell transplantation with graft depleted of TCRalphabeta T cells and CD19 B cells. The method was PCR. Data came from an Illumina HiSeq 2500. TCR libraries were prepared with molecular barcoding, using unique molecular identifiers to normalize TCRbeta repertoire quantification. Starting from the raw public reads, TCRdb applied fastp trimming at Q25, assembled clones with MiXCR and retained in-frame beta chains. When rows share a CDR3 protein, they turn into one entry using the most common DNA and genes. A total of a few hundred thousand distinct CDR3 sequences appear in this sample, roughly 7.1% of them only once. Of the sample, roughly 6% is held by the ten largest clones.

The specimen comprised PBMCs, sampled before TCRalphabeta/CD19-depleted stem cell transplant. These TCRs come from a boy between 2 and 10 years old with acute lymphoblastic leukemia, due to receive a stem cell transplant.

This clonotype appeared a few times. The chain joins TRBV19 to TRBJ2-5; 10 bases are shared with TRBD1. From germline, CDR1 is LNHDA and CDR2 SQIVND (reference sequence). This CDR3 region has 14 residues. Trimming at V came to 10 bases and at J to 1 base, leaving 6 bases not matched to a gene. The CDR3 sequence: CATGRTGGQETQYF. CDR3 nucleotide sequence: TGTGCCACCGGCAGGACAGGGGGCCAAGAGACCCAGTACTTC.

This clonotype was recorded at least ten times. The chain joins TRBV7-2 to TRBJ2-3; the match to TRBD1 covers 7 bases. The germline CDR1 and CDR2 sequences are SGHTA and FQGNSA. The CDR3 is 15 residues long. The ends lost 1 base at V and 2 bases at J; junction bases unmatched: 3. The CDR3 region is CASSLVGGLTDTQYF. The CDR3 DNA reads TGTGCCAGCAGCTTAGTAGGGGGCCTCACAGATACGCAGTATTTT. The variable domain in full, completed from reference TRBV7-2 and TRBJ2-3, reads GAGVSQSPSNKVTEKGKDVELRCDPISGHTALYWYRQSLGQGLEFLIYFQGNSAPDKSGLPSDRFSAERTGGSVSTLTIQRTQQEDSAVYLCASSLVGGLTDTQYFGPGTRLTVL.

This clonotype was counted only a few times. The chain uses TRBV28 and TRBJ1-2; D is possibly TRBD1 (5 bases). V lost 4 bases to trimming and J lost 3 bases, with 15 bases between them. The CDR3 runs to 15 residues. Germline V gene sequence: CDR1 MDHEN, CDR2 SYDVKM. In DNA form, the CDR3 reads TGTGCCAGCAGTTCGCCGGGACGAACGTACTATGGCTACACCTTC. This translates into CASSSPGRTYYGYTF.

This clonotype turned up a few times. The chain combines TRBV28 with TRBJ2-5, with D possibly matching TRBD2 (7 bases). This CDR3 comprises 15 residues. Germline CDR1 MDHEN, CDR2 SYDVKM. The V end lost 3 bases, the J end lost 1 base, and 12 bases lay between the germline ends. Here the CDR3 reads CASSFRGAGQETQYF. CDR3 bases: TGTGCCAGCAGTTTCCGGGGGGCTGGCCAAGAGACCCAGTACTTC. Full variable domain (missing parts from reference TRBV28 and TRBJ2-5): DVKVTQSSRYLVKRTGEKVFLECVQDMDHENMFWYRQDPGLGLRLIYFSYDVKMKEKGDIPEGYSVSREKKERFSLILESASTNQTSMYLCASSFRGAGQETQYFGPGTRLLVL.

This clonotype has a count of ten or more. The gene calls are TRBV20-1 and TRBJ2-7, with D tentatively TRBD2 (7 bases). CDR3 size: 13 residues. Per germline, CDR1 DFQATT and CDR2 SNEGSKA (reference sequence). V was clipped by 3 bases and J by 0 bases, with 9 bases between them. CDR3 amino acids: CSASGGHSYEQYF. CDR3 nucleotides: TGCAGTGCTAGCGGGGGGCACTCCTACGAGCAGTACTTC.

In this sample, this clonotype turned up many times. The chain joins TRBV5-1 to TRBJ1-1; a possible D gene is TRBD1 (5 bases). V was shortened by 4 bases and J by 4 bases, with 17 bases between the two germline ends. This CDR3 comprises 15 residues. Germline lookup yields CDR1 SGHRS and CDR2 YFSETQ. The CDR3 loop is CASSPTGTAGTEAFF. The CDR3 bases are TGCGCCAGCAGCCCCACCGGGACGGCTGGCACTGAAGCTTTCTTT.

This clonotype was counted at least ten times. The chain links TRBV11-2 to TRBJ2-1; D not resolved. CDR1 is SGHAT, CDR2 FQNNGV, per germline. Between the trimmed V and J ends, which lost 1 base and 8 bases, there was a span of 12 bases. This CDR3 has 14 amino acids. CDR3 region: CASSLVPGRDEQFF. The CDR3 DNA is TGTGCCAGCAGCTTAGTCCCGGGCCGGGATGAGCAGTTCTTC.

This clonotype has just a few counts. This chain joins TRBV18 and TRBJ2-3, with D unresolved. Trimming removed 6 bases at V and 7 bases at J, with 17 bases between. Germline-derived CDR1 and CDR2 are KGHSH and LQKENI. The CDR3 consists of 14 residues. CDR3 bases: TGTGCCAGCTCGCTCGGGCAACTATTTAATACGCAGTATTTT. Translating gives CASSLGQLFNTQYF.

The chain has TRBV15 and TRBJ1-1; 9 bases line up with TRBD1. Germline V CDR1 and CDR2: LNHNV, YYDKDF (reference sequence). Trimming at V came to 1 base and at J to 5 bases, leaving 11 bases not matched to a gene. This CDR3 has 17 amino acids. CDR3 region: CATSRGLLRDRDTEAFF. CDR3 sequence (DNA): TGTGCCACCAGCAGAGGGTTACTCCGGGACAGGGATACTGAAGCTTTCTTT.

Ten or more counts support this clonotype. The J gene is TRBJ1-2, the V gene TRBV2, with D possibly being TRBD1 (5 bases). The V gene lost 4 bases and the J gene lost 4 bases, with 16 bases spanning the gap. In germline, CDR1 is SNHLY, CDR2 FYNNEI. The CDR3 runs to 15 residues. CDR3 loop: CASSVGGRAPYGYTF. The CDR3 nucleotides read TGTGCCAGCAGTGTGGGAGGCAGGGCCCCCTATGGCTACACCTTC.

As concerns this clonotype: One end of the junction is discordant with germline, which a read error may explain. This sequence joins TRBV20-1 and TRBJ1-1, with 9 bases identical to TRBD1. The length of the CDR3 is 14 residues. Germline V gene lookup returns CDR1 DFQATT and CDR2 SNEGSKA (reference sequence). The CDR3 nucleotides are TGCAGTGCTGGAGACCGGGACAGGGTCACTGAAGCTTTCTTT. Translating it yields CSAGDRDRVTEAFF.

This clonotype came up many times. The chain combines TRBV4-3 with TRBJ2-5; D is possibly TRBD1 or TRBD2 (5 bases each). Trimming removed 0 bases from V and 0 bases from J, with 8 bases in between. Germline CDR1 reads LGHNA; CDR2 reads YSLEER. The CDR3 totals 15 residues. The CDR3 bases are TGCGCCAGCAGCCAAGAGTGGGGGTACCAAGAGACCCAGTACTTC. This translates into CASSQEWGYQETQYF.

CDR3 sequence reads: CASTVLAGGTAQYF. The CDR3 DNA reads TGTGCCAGCACCGTACTAGCGGGAGGGACAGCCCAGTACTTC. The V gene is TRBV28, the J gene TRBJ2-5; 13 nucleotides line up with TRBD2. The germline V gene encodes CDR1 MDHEN and CDR2 SYDVKM. This CDR3 has 14 amino acids. Unmatched junction bases numbered 8, after V lost 7 bases and J lost 9 bases. Complete variable domain (other parts from reference TRBV28 and TRBJ2-5): DVKVTQSSRYLVKRTGEKVFLECVQDMDHENMFWYRQDPGLGLRLIYFSYDVKMKEKGDIPEGYSVSREKKERFSLILESASTNQTSMYLCASTVLAGGTAQYFGPGTRLLVL.

This clonotype was observed a few times. The chain is built from TRBV7-2 and TRBJ2-3, with 11 bases aligning to TRBD2. This CDR3 has 16 residues. The J segment lost 7 bases and the V segment lost 5 bases, leaving 11 bases of the junction unmatched. From germline, CDR1 is SGHTA and CDR2 FQGNSA. CDR3 protein: CASSAKTGTSGYTQYF. The CDR3 coding sequence is TGTGCCAGCAGCGCGAAGACCGGGACTAGCGGTTATACGCAGTATTTT.

The chain recombines TRBV20-1 with TRBJ2-7; TRBD2 aligns across 7 bases. Looked up from germline, CDR1 is DFQATT and CDR2 is SNEGSKA (reference sequence). There are 14 residues in the CDR3. V lost 0 bases to trimming and J lost 6 bases; unmatched junction nucleotides: 8. The CDR3 loop is CSAREEGGPPEQYF. The DNA for the CDR3 is TGCAGTGCTAGAGAGGAGGGAGGGCCTCCCGAGCAGTACTTC.

This clonotype came up many times. This chain connects TRBV12-3 or TRBV12-4 to TRBJ2-7, with 9 bases aligning to TRBD2. The V and J ends lost 9 bases and 5 bases, in that order; junction bases with no gene match: 8. The CDR3 contains 13 residues. The CDR3: CASSGTSFHEQYF. The CDR3 DNA reads TGTGCCAGTTCCGGGACTAGCTTCCACGAGCAGTACTTC.

This clonotype was counted once. J is TRBJ1-2 and V is TRBV29-1; 8 bases agree with TRBD1. V gave up 6 bases and J gave up 4 bases; unmatched junction bases: 7. The CDR3 sequence is 13 residues long. The V gene's germline CDR1 is SQVTM and CDR2 ANQGSEA. In DNA, the CDR3 is TGCAGCGTAAGAGGACAGGGCGCCTATGGCTACACCTTC. The encoded protein is CSVRGQGAYGYTF.

This clonotype was found many times. The chain is built from TRBV7-8 and TRBJ2-7; 7 bases align to TRBD1. Germline CDR1 reads SGHVS; CDR2 reads FQNEAQ. The J segment lost 0 bases and the V segment lost 5 bases, leaving 10 bases of the junction unmatched. This CDR3 spans 16 amino acids. The CDR3 reads CASSDIPGQSSYEQYF. CDR3 nucleotides: TGTGCCAGCAGCGATATACCGGGACAGAGCTCCTACGAGCAGTACTTC.

The V gene is TRBV15, the J gene TRBJ2-1; no definite D call. The CDR3 is 10 amino acids. Per the germline V gene, CDR1 is LNHNV and CDR2 is YYDKDF (reference sequence). Trimming pared 3 bases from V and 8 bases from J, leaving 2 bases between. For the CDR3, the DNA is TGTGCCACCAGCAGTGATGAGCAGTTCTTC. Translation: CATSSDEQFF.